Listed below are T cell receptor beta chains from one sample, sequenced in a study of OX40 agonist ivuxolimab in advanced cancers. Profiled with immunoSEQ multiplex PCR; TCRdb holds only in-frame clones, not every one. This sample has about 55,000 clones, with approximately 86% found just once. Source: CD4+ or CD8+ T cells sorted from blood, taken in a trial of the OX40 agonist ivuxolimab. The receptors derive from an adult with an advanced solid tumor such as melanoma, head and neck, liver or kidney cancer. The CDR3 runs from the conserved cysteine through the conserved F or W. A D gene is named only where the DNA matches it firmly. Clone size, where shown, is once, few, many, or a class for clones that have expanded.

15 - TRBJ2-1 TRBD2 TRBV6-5 CASRPGGSGRTEQFF TGTGCCAGCAGACCCGGGGGTAGCGGGAGAACTGAGCAGTTCTTC
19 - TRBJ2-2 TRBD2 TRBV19 CASRAPGLAGGRDTGELFF TGTGCCAGTAGGGCGCCGGGACTAGCGGGAGGGAGAGACACCGGGGAGCTGTTTTTT
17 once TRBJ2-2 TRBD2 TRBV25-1 CASSDRLAGDNTGELFF TGTGCCAGCAGTGACCGACTAGCGGGGGATAACACCGGGGAGCTGTTTTTT
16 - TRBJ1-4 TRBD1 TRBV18 CASSPLGQGNNEKLFF TGTGCCAGCTCACCTCTAGGACAGGGGAATAATGAAAAACTGTTTTTT
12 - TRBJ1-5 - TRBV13 CASSLPDQPQHF TGTGCCAGCAGCTTACCGGATCAGCCCCAGCATTTT
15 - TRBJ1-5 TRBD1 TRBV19 CASSIGTGWGQPQHF TGTGCCAGTAGTATAGGGACAGGTTGGGGTCAGCCCCAGCATTTT
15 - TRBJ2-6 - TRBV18 CASRRGSSGANVLTF TGTGCCAGCCGCCGGGGGAGTTCTGGGGCCAACGTCCTGACTTTC
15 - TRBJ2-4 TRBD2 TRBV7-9 CASTLSTSGRAIQYF TGTGCCAGCACCCTATCGACTAGCGGGCGGGCCATTCAGTACTTC
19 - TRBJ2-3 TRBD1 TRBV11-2 CASSLATGQGMGSTDTQYF TGTGCCAGCAGCTTAGCTACGGGACAGGGGATGGGGAGCACAGATACGCAGTATTTT
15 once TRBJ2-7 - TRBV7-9 CASSYAGPPLYEQYF TGTGCCAGCAGCTACGCCGGGCCGCCACTTTACGAGCAGTACTTC
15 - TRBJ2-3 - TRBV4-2 CASSQVTRGTDTQYF TGTGCCAGCAGCCAAGTTACCCGAGGTACAGATACGCAGTATTTT
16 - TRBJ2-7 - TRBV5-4 CASSSWGYGGPDEQYF TGTGCCAGCAGCTCCTGGGGGTACGGGGGCCCGGACGAGCAGTACTTC
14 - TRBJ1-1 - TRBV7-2 CASSFNGQNTEAFF TGTGCCAGCAGCTTCAATGGACAGAACACTGAAGCTTTCTTT
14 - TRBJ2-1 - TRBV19 CASSPLAGPNEQFF TGTGCCAGTAGTCCCCTCGCGGGGCCCAATGAGCAGTTCTTC
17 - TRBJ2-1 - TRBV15 CATSRDFGRLRDNEQFF TGTGCCACCAGCAGAGATTTTGGGAGACTACGAGACAATGAGCAGTTCTTC
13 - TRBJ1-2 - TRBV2 CASTPGIFYGYTF TGTGCCAGCACCCCAGGAATCTTCTATGGCTACACCTTC
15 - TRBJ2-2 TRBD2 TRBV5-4 CASSAGRANTGELFF TGTGCCAGCAGCGCCGGGAGGGCGAACACCGGGGAGCTGTTTTTT